The entry that follows covers one T cell receptor (beta chain) sequence. The data originate from a study of blood T cell repertoires in COVID-19. Study-wide context: Collection of acute and convalescent COVID-19 samples took place in the United States, Italy and Spain. Sources were T cells, B-cell-depleted T cells, or PBMCs; the material itself was cDNA or gDNA.

Authors' processing steps: Cell counts per sample came from amplifying reference gene primers. Profiling relied on immunoSEQ multiplex PCR, and the TCRdb table lists in-frame clones only, not all of them. D and trimming come from the DNA, and the V and J calls and clone size come from that table. Here the sample spans around 250,000 clones, about nine tenths being singletons. This CDR3 contains 14 residues. V lost 9 bases and J 1 base, leaving 13 bases between the germline ends. Germline V gene lookup returns CDR1 SNHLY and CDR2 FYNNEI. The specimen was peripheral blood. This chain links TRBV2 with TRBJ1-3; D is unclear. The origin of this receptor is a man in his forties with active or convalescent COVID-19. The CDR3 spells CASSQKTSGNTIYF. The CDR3 DNA reads TGTGCCAGTTCTCAAAAAACATCTGGAAACACCATATATTTT. Filled out from reference TRBV2 and TRBJ1-3, the complete variable domain reads EPEVTQTPSHQVTQMGQEVILRCVPISNHLYFYWYRQILGQKVEFLVSFYNNEISEKSEIFDDQFSVERPDGSNFTLKIRSTKLEDSAMYFCASSQKTSGNTIYFGEGSWLTVV.